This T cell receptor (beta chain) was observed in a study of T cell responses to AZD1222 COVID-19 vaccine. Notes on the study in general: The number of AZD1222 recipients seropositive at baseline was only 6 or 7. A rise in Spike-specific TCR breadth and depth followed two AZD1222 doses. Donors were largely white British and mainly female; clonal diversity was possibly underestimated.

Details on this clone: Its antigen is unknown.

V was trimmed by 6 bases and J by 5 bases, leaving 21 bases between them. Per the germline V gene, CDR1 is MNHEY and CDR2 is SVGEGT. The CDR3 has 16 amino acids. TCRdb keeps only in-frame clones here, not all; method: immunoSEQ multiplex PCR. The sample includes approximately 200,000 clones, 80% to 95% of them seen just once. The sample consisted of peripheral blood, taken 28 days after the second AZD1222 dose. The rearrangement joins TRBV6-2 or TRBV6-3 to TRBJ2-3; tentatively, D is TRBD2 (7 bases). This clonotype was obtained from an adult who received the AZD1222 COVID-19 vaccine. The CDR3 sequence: CASSRQRGGVGDTQYF. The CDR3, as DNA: TGTGCCAGCAGCCGACAGAGGGGGGGTGTGGGAGATACGCAGTATTTT.